The present T cell receptor beta chain was sequenced within a study of OX40 agonist ivuxolimab in advanced cancers. The wider study: Ivuxolimab, an antibody acting as an agonist of OX40 (CD134), was used to treat patients. It was permissible to have had prior anti-PD-1, anti-PD-L1 or anti-CTLA-4 therapy, and about 40% had some.

Findings and limits, study-wide: Mean expanded clone counts were higher in CD8+ than CD4+ T cells.

The CDR3 is made up of 11 amino acids. Germline loops: CDR1 SGHAT, CDR2 FQNNGV. The V and J ends lost 4 bases and 8 bases respectively, with 8 bases between them. Here immunoSEQ multiplex PCR was the method, and the copy in TCRdb shows in-frame clones only, minus some. The profile shows fewer than 90,000 clones, around nine tenths of them singletons. About this clone itself: The antigen remains unidentified.

The chain links TRBV11-2 to TRBJ1-2, with D possibly TRBD1 on 5 matching bases. This TCR was recovered from an adult with an advanced solid tumor such as melanoma, head and neck, liver or kidney cancer. The sequenced sample was CD4+ or CD8+ T cells sorted from blood, obtained in a trial of the OX40 agonist ivuxolimab. The CDR3 DNA reads TGTGCCAGCAGCTCTCGACAGGGCTACACCTTC. It is translated as CASSSRQGYTF. Together with reference TRBV11-2 and TRBJ1-2, the CDR3 gives the full variable domain: EAGVAQSPRYKIIEKRQSVAFWCNPISGHATLYWYQQILGQGPKLLIQFQNNGVVDDSQLPKDRFSAERLKGVDSTLKIQPAKLEDSAVYLCASSSRQGYTFGSGTRLTVV.